A single sample gave rise to the 6 T cell receptor beta chains below, sequenced in a study of Ad26.COV2.S vaccination and SARS-CoV-2 variants. The protocol was immunoSEQ multiplex PCR, while the TCRdb copy is restricted to in-frame clones and leaves out a portion. The sample contains 150,000 to 200,000 clones, 70% to 90% of which appear only once. The specimen was peripheral blood, collected after recovery from COVID-19. The source of these receptors is a human donor who had recovered from COVID-19.

The chain couples TRBV25-1 to TRBJ1-1; D is possibly TRBD1 (6 bases). This CDR3 is built from 17 residues. CDR1 and CDR2 from the germline V gene are MGHDK and SYGVNS. With 1 base removed from V and 1 base from J, the gap between germline ends came to 16 bases. CDR3 amino acids: CASSEWDWDTRNTEAFF. The CDR3, as DNA: TGTGCCAGCAGTGAATGGGACTGGGACACACGGAACACTGAAGCTTTCTTT.

V and J are TRBV3-1 (or the pseudogene TRBV3-2) and TRBJ1-2; the D is unclear. CDR1 is LGHDT and CDR2 is YNNKEL in the germline V gene (reference sequence). This CDR3 contains 14 residues. Trimming left V 0 bases short and J 2 bases short, with 7 bases between. This CDR3 reads CASSQDRANYGYTF. CDR3 sequence (DNA): TGTGCCAGCAGCCAAGATAGGGCCAACTATGGCTACACCTTC.

The chain has TRBV15 and TRBJ2-7; unclear D gene. Germline CDR1 is LNHNV and CDR2 is YYDKDF (reference sequence). Trimming removed 0 bases from V and 2 bases from J, with 17 bases in between. CDR3 size: 17 residues. For the CDR3, the DNA is TGTGCCACCAGCAGAGATAAAATCGGTCAGGCCACCTACGAGCAGTACTTC. Translating it yields CATSRDKIGQATYEQYF.

The chain has TRBV4-2 and TRBJ2-7; 9 positions match TRBD1. This CDR3 comprises 15 residues. The V and J ends lost 4 bases and 0 bases, in that order; junction bases with no gene match: 4. In germline, CDR1 is LGHNA, CDR2 YNFKEQ. The CDR3 DNA is TGTGCCAGCAGCCGAGGGACAGGGAGCTCCTACGAGCAGTACTTC. This gives the protein CASSRGTGSSYEQYF.

The gene calls are TRBV6-5 and TRBJ1-1; 8 bases are a match to TRBD1. The junction had 5 bases not matched to a gene; V was cut back by 8 bases and J by 0 bases. There are 14 residues in the CDR3. The V gene's germline CDR1 is MNHEY and CDR2 SVGAGI. The CDR3 reads CASSRDRLNTEAFF. The CDR3 nucleotides are TGTGCCAGCTCCCGGGACAGGTTGAACACTGAAGCTTTCTTT.

The chain uses TRBV30 and TRBJ2-3; D not certain. CDR1 GTSNPN and CDR2 SVGIG come from the germline V gene (reference sequence). CDR3 length: 12 amino acids. With 5 bases removed from V and 4 bases from J, the gap between germline ends came to 10 bases. This chain's CDR3 is CAWSLGSDTQYF. The CDR3 nucleotides read TGTGCCTGGTCCCTCGGGTCAGATACGCAGTATTTT.